The subject of this entry is one T cell receptor beta chain. This clonotype was counted ten times or more. This clone's antigen is unknown. The input lacks base qualities; no much larger clone sits a single base away. These data come from a study of early T cells in non-severe SARS-CoV-2 infection (dated by TCRdb to about 2021). About the investigation overall: Because TCR sequencing relied on bulk RNA taken from unsorted whole blood, pairing of alpha and beta chains was not possible.

This was a case-control study nested in a cohort of healthcare workers in London, UK, who had nasopharyngeal swab PCR tests and blood samples taken every week. Healthcare workers were recruited during the week of the UK lockdown, between 23 and 31 March 2020, and followed weekly for up to roughly 16 weeks. Preparation of the library involved 5' RACE. The sample was run on a NextSeq 500. To correct for sequencing error and PCR bias, the TCR library protocol tagged individual cDNA molecules with unique molecular identifiers. Sequencing covered both TCR alpha and beta chains, and within each sample the abundances of alpha and beta sequences were tightly co-correlated. As for how the authors treated the data: Decombinator V4 was used to annotate TCR sequences for V gene, J gene and CDR3. TCRs were defined as expanded if a significant change between any two time points was detected under a Poisson model with p below 0.0001. TCR abundances were normalised to the total number of TCRs sequenced per sample and were expressed as counts per million. MAIT TCRs were defined by TRAV1-2 paired with TRAJ12, TRAJ20 or TRAJ33, and iNKT TCRs by TRAV10 paired with TRAJ18. VDJdb, accessed 1 November 2021, was searched for CMV, EBV and SARS-CoV-2 annotated TCRs, excluding TCRs annotated for multiple antigens. The public reads were reprocessed in TCRdb via fastp at Q25 and MiXCR, keeping in-frame beta chains. Entries are consolidated by CDR3 protein sequence, retaining the most common genes and DNA. The V and J calls, along with clone size, are taken from TCRdb and not from the paper's own processing. The sample has 50,000 to 75,000 distinct CDR3 sequences on record, about 11% of them singletons. Together, the top ten hold over 1% of the sample.

The paper's findings and limits, for the study overall: VDJdb matching was skewed toward anti-spike CD8 responses and likely underestimated virus-specific expansions, missing private and CD4 specificities.

From the cysteine through the phenylalanine, the CDR3 covers 15 amino acids. Only CDR3 DNA is held: 45 bases, read in frame from base 1. Taken from the germline V gene, the CDR1 and CDR2 loops are SGHTA and FQGTGA. At the junction V is shortened by 2 bases and J by 2 bases, with 12 bases in between. The sequence derives from an adult who was a healthcare worker with PCR-confirmed SARS-CoV-2 infection or an uninfected control (not recorded which). The donor label of this sample is uncertain. The sequence joins TRBV7-3 to TRBJ2-5; the D gene is perhaps TRBD1, from 7 matching bases. The sequences come from whole blood, collected at baseline. The bases are TGTGCCAGCAGCTTACAGGGGGACTTACAAGAGACCCAGTACTTC. This translates into CASSLQGDLQETQYF.